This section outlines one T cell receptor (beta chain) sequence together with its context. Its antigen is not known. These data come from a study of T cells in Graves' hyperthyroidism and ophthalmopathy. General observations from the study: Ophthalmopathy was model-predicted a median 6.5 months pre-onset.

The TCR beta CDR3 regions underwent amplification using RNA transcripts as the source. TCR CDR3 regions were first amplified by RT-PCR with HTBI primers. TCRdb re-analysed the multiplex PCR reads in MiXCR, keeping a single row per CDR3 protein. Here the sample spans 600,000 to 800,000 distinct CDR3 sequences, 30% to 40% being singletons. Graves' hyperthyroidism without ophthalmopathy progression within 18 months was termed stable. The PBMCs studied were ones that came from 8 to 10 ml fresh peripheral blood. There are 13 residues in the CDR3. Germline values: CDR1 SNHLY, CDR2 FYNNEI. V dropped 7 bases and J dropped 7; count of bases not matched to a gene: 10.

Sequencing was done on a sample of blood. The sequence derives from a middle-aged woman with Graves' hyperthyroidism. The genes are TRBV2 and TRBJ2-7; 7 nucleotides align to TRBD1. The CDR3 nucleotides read TGTGCCAGCACTGGATTGACAGGGTCGGAGCAGTACTTC. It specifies CASTGLTGSEQYF.